This TCR beta chain stems from a study of STAT5B mutations in CD4+ large granular lymphocyte leukemia. This clone was seen only a few times. As yet, its antigen is unknown. In the study's own analysis: Productive clonotypes were detectable down to 2.59 x 10-5 frequency. Sequencing was performed with immunoSEQ multiplex PCR; in TCRdb, only in-frame clones are kept and a portion is missing. V, J and clone size are those of that table, while D and trimming were read from the DNA. The data hold roughly 32,000 clones, with more than 65% observed a single time. Study-level results: Less than 30% of private leukemic clonotypes occurred rarely in other patients' non-leukemic repertoires.

The source of this sequence is a human donor in good health. The sample was CD4+ T cells from blood buffy coats.

This CDR3 is CASSLTDSRDGYTF. The CDR3 bases are TGTGCCAGCAGCTTAACGGACAGTCGCGATGGCTACACCTTC. V is TRBV11-2 and J is TRBJ1-2, with a weak D call TRBD1 (6 bases). Deletions cut 2 bases from V and 6 bases from J, with 13 bases between. CDR3 size: 14 residues. In germline, CDR1 is SGHAT, CDR2 FQNNGV.